The source of this TCR beta chain is a study of graft-versus-host responses after intestinal transplantation. Study-wide context: Anti-thymocyte globulin served as induction for all recipients, who then took tacrolimus and steroids for about 3 years.

Data came from immunoSEQ multiplex PCR; TCRdb stores just in-frame clones and leaves some out. The sample carries around 92,000 clones, around 86% recorded once. This TCR came from a human patient who received an intestinal transplant, so some T cells may come from the graft donor. The sample here was PBMCs, taken 255 days after intestinal transplant.

In DNA, the CDR3 is TGTGCCAGCAGCGCTCAGGGGGCGGGCACTGAAGCTTTCTTT. Translating it yields CASSAQGAGTEAFF. The chain has TRBV11-2 and TRBJ1-1; 8 bases fit TRBD1. Germline assignment: CDR1 SGHAT and CDR2 FQNNGV. The CDR3 loop spans 14 amino acids. V shed 5 bases, J shed 4 bases, and the junction held 6 bases outside the gene matches. The whole variable domain, filled in from reference TRBV11-2 and TRBJ1-1, reads EAGVAQSPRYKIIEKRQSVAFWCNPISGHATLYWYQQILGQGPKLLIQFQNNGVVDDSQLPKDRFSAERLKGVDSTLKIQPAKLEDSAVYLCASSAQGAGTEAFFGQGTRLTVV.